These T cell receptor beta chains were read from a single sample in a study of cytomegalovirus exposure and HLA in healthy donors. Profiled with immunoSEQ multiplex PCR; TCRdb holds only in-frame clones, not every one. The clone table shows 130,000 to 150,000 clones, with the ten largest holding less than 3%. The specimen sequenced was PBMCs. The receptors originated from a man between 35 and 55 years old in good health and CMV-seronegative. CDR3s include the opening cysteine and the closing phenylalanine or tryptophan. D genes are given only for firm matches.

V: TRBV12-1
length: 18
D: .
J: TRBJ2-2
CDR3: CASSGRTSGGYYTGELFF
DNA: TGTGCCAGCAGCGGACGGACTAGCGGGGGCTATTACACCGGGGAGCTGTTTTTT

V: TRBV6-5
length: 13
D: .
J: TRBJ1-2
CDR3: CASSDSGIYGYTF
DNA: TGTGCCAGCAGTGATAGCGGTATCTATGGCTACACCTTC

V: TRBV7-2
length: 19
D: TRBD1
J: TRBJ1-6
CDR3: CASSLGSGTGVGYNSPLHF
DNA: TGTGCCAGCAGCTTAGGCTCCGGGACAGGAGTAGGCTATAATTCACCCCTCCACTTT

V: TRBV12-5
length: 14
D: .
J: TRBJ1-2
CDR3: CASVPRGEEGGYTF
DNA: TGTGCTAGTGTCCCTCGGGGGGAGGAAGGTGGCTACACCTTC

V: TRBV29-1
length: 14
D: TRBD1
J: TRBJ1-1
CDR3: CSVLTGLMNTEAFF
DNA: TGCAGCGTCCTGACAGGGCTGATGAACACTGAAGCTTTCTTT

V: TRBV19
length: 15
D: .
J: TRBJ2-7
CDR3: CASARGSSLPYEQYF
DNA: TGTGCCAGTGCGAGAGGCTCGTCCCTACCCTACGAGCAGTACTTC

V: TRBV27
length: 17
D: TRBD1
J: TRBJ1-2
CDR3: CASSDSRDRGRNYGYTF
DNA: TGTGCCAGCAGTGACTCCCGGGACAGGGGTCGGAACTATGGCTACACCTTC

V: TRBV18
length: 13
D: .
J: TRBJ1-4
CDR3: CASSTGLNEKLFF
DNA: TGTGCCAGCTCCACAGGGCTGAATGAAAAACTGTTTTTT

V: TRBV5-1
length: 18
D: .
J: TRBJ2-6
CDR3: CASSRGGSELRSANVLTF
DNA: TGCGCCAGCAGCCGTGGGGGCAGCGAGCTTCGATCGGCCAACGTCCTGACTTTC

V: TRBV4-1
length: 15
D: .
J: TRBJ2-1
CDR3: CASSISRGVGNEQFF
DNA: TGCGCCAGCAGCATAAGCAGGGGGGTCGGCAATGAGCAGTTCTTC

V: TRBV11-3
length: 12
D: .
J: TRBJ1-2
CDR3: CASSLGDTGYTF
DNA: TGTGCCAGCAGCTTAGGGGACACGGGCTACACCTTC

V: TRBV7-9
length: 15
D: TRBD1
J: TRBJ1-6
CDR3: CASSLETGLNSPLHF
DNA: TGTGCCAGTAGCTTAGAGACAGGGCTCAATTCACCCCTCCACTTT

V: TRBV27
length: 14
D: .
J: TRBJ1-4
CDR3: CASSRRPLGEKLFF
DNA: TGTGCCAGCAGCCGCAGGCCCCTGGGTGAAAAACTGTTTTTT

V: TRBV25-1
length: 13
D: TRBD2
J: TRBJ2-1
CDR3: CASTIAGGNEQFF
DNA: TGTGCCAGCACAATAGCGGGGGGCAATGAGCAGTTCTTC

V: TRBV5-4
length: 15
D: .
J: TRBJ2-5
CDR3: CASRRDPRGQETQYF
DNA: TGTGCCAGCAGGAGGGACCCCAGGGGCCAAGAGACCCAGTACTTC

V: TRBV19
length: 17
D: TRBD1
J: TRBJ1-1
CDR3: CASSTPRTGSGNTEAFF
DNA: TGTGCCAGTAGTACCCCACGGACAGGGTCGGGAAACACTGAAGCTTTCTTT

V: TRBV4-3
length: 16
D: TRBD1
J: TRBJ1-5
CDR3: CASSQDTNRGLEPQHF
DNA: TGCGCCAGCAGCCAAGATACTAACAGGGGGCTAGAGCCCCAGCATTTT

V: TRBV5-6
length: 12
D: .
J: TRBJ2-7
CDR3: CASSLGLLEQYF
DNA: TGTGCCAGCAGCTTGGGTCTTCTCGAGCAGTACTTC

V: TRBV5-4
length: 15
D: .
J: TRBJ2-3
CDR3: CASSLDSSSTDTQYF
DNA: TGTGCCAGCAGCTTGGACAGCTCTAGCACAGATACACAGTATTTT

V: TRBV28
length: 14
D: TRBD1
J: TRBJ1-5
CDR3: CASSPWTGVQPQHF
DNA: TGTGCCAGCAGTCCGTGGACAGGGGTTCAGCCCCAGCATTTT

V: TRBV7-8
length: 17
D: .
J: TRBJ2-7
CDR3: CASSLIAGAVGSYEQYF
DNA: TGTGCCAGCAGCCTAATCGCGGGGGCGGTGGGATCCTACGAGCAGTACTTC

V: TRBV6-6
length: 15
D: TRBD2
J: TRBJ2-1
CDR3: CASRLLAGGPNEQFF
DNA: TGTGCCAGCAGACTACTAGCGGGGGGGCCCAATGAGCAGTTCTTC

V: TRBV4-1
length: 15
D: .
J: TRBJ2-5
CDR3: CASSQGGTAQETQYF
DNA: TGCGCCAGCAGCCAAGGCGGGACTGCCCAAGAGACCCAGTACTTC

V: TRBV5-1
length: 15
D: TRBD1
J: TRBJ2-7
CDR3: CASRVARQGSYEQYF
DNA: TGCGCCAGCAGGGTGGCCCGACAGGGGTCCTACGAGCAGTACTTC

V: TRBV7-2
length: 15
D: TRBD2
J: TRBJ2-7
CDR3: CASSSPGLGLYEQYF
DNA: TGTGCCAGCAGCTCCCCGGGACTAGGATTGTACGAGCAGTACTTC

V: TRBV9
length: 15
D: .
J: TRBJ2-7
CDR3: CASSVGGPSSYEQYF
DNA: TGTGCCAGCAGCGTAGGAGGGCCAAGCTCCTACGAGCAGTACTTC

V: TRBV6-6
length: 14
D: .
J: TRBJ2-1
CDR3: CASSFSGVDNEQFF
DNA: TGTGCCAGCAGTTTTTCAGGGGTGGACAATGAGCAGTTCTTC

V: TRBV12-5
length: 12
D: .
J: TRBJ2-3
CDR3: CASGRDLDTQYF
DNA: TGTGCTAGTGGCCGGGACTTGGATACGCAGTATTTT

V: TRBV19
length: 16
D: .
J: TRBJ2-6
CDR3: CASSAPSRPGANVLTF
DNA: TGTGCCAGTAGTGCCCCCTCCAGGCCTGGGGCCAACGTCCTGACTTTC

V: TRBV5-4
length: 16
D: TRBD2
J: TRBJ2-3
CDR3: CASSPRLAGDTDTQYF
DNA: TGTGCCAGCAGCCCCAGACTAGCGGGGGACACAGATACGCAGTATTTT

V: TRBV5-6
length: 14
D: .
J: TRBJ2-7
CDR3: CASTRTWSSYEQYF
DNA: TGTGCCAGCACCCGAACCTGGAGCTCCTACGAGCAGTACTTC

V: TRBV5-6
length: 14
D: TRBD1
J: TRBJ1-5
CDR3: CASSLGTGGAVVHF
DNA: TGTGCCAGCAGCTTGGGGACAGGGGGTGCCGTTGTGCATTTT

V: TRBV10-3
length: 15
D: TRBD1
J: TRBJ2-3
CDR3: CAISDMGQSTDTQYF
DNA: TGTGCCATCAGTGATATGGGACAGAGCACAGATACGCAGTATTTT

V: TRBV5-1
length: 14
D: TRBD1
J: TRBJ2-7
CDR3: CASSLEGGSYEQYF
DNA: TGCGCCAGCAGCTTGGAAGGGGGCAGTTACGAGCAGTACTTC

V: TRBV28
length: 11
D: .
J: TRBJ2-7
CDR3: CASSSFYEQYF
DNA: TGTGCCAGCAGCTCCTTCTACGAGCAGTACTTC